This passage covers 8 T cell receptor beta chains from one sample sequenced in a study of OX40 agonist ivuxolimab in advanced cancers. The data were produced by immunoSEQ multiplex PCR, yet TCRdb's version contains in-frame clones alone and is incomplete. The data hold around 63,000 clones, with nearly 90% observed a single time. This material consisted of CD4+ or CD8+ T cells sorted from blood, taken in a trial of the OX40 agonist ivuxolimab. These receptors were obtained from an adult with an advanced solid tumor such as melanoma, head and neck, liver or kidney cancer.

J is TRBJ1-2 and V is TRBV11-2; TRBD1 agrees at 7 bases. The CDR3 covers 17 residues. Germline loops: CDR1 SGHAT, CDR2 FQNNGV. J lost 3 bases, V lost 2 bases, and 12 bases had no gene match. CDR3 coding DNA: TGTGCCAGCAGCTTACAACAGGGGCCCCCAACTGACTATGGCTACACCTTC. The encoded protein is CASSLQQGPPTDYGYTF.

In this sample, this clone turned up once. V and J are TRBV11-3 and TRBJ2-2; D remains unclear. The CDR3 spans 18 residues. The V end was cut by 2 bases, the J end by 1 base, with 17 bases between. CDR1 and CDR2 from the germline V gene are SGHNT and YENEEA. The DNA of the CDR3 is TGTGCCAGCAGCTTATTTACCCTTCGCGGTCTGAACACCGGGGAGCTGTTTTTT. Amino acids: CASSLFTLRGLNTGELFF.

The chain carries TRBV27 and TRBJ1-4; TRBD1 is a possible D gene (5 bases). Between the trimmed V and J ends, which lost 4 bases and 10 bases, there was a span of 13 bases. In germline, CDR1 is MNHEY, CDR2 SMNVEV (reference sequence). The CDR3 runs to 13 residues. The CDR3 DNA is TGTGCCAGCAGTTCCAGCCTCGGGGGAAAACTGTTTTTT. Protein sequence: CASSSSLGGKLFF.

The chain recombines TRBV5-4 with TRBJ2-3; D is perhaps TRBD2 (5 bases). In germline, CDR1 is SGHNT, CDR2 YYREEE (reference sequence). The ends were cut back, 1 base at V and 2 bases at J, with 11 bases in the middle. The CDR3 runs to 15 residues. In DNA form, the CDR3 reads TGTGCCAGCAGCTTGAGTTACGGACTCACAGATACGCAGTATTTT. Protein: CASSLSYGLTDTQYF.

The chain is built from TRBV19 and TRBJ2-3, with 10 nucleotides matching TRBD2. The V and J ends lost 3 bases and 7 bases, in that order; junction bases with no gene match: 7. The CDR3 sequence is 15 residues long. Germline lookup yields CDR1 LNHDA and CDR2 SQIVND (reference sequence). CDR3 bases: TGTGCCAGTAGTATTAGGGGGACTAGCGCACATACGCAGTATTTT. As protein: CASSIRGTSAHTQYF.

The chain has TRBV5-6 and TRBJ2-6; D is undetermined. Germline assignment: CDR1 SGHDT and CDR2 YYEEEE. The CDR3 contains 16 residues. Trimming pared 2 bases from V and 0 bases from J, leaving 9 bases between. DNA for the CDR3: TGTGCCAGCAGCTTACAGAGTAACTCTGGGGCCAACGTCCTGACTTTC. This gives the protein CASSLQSNSGANVLTF.

V usage is TRBV11-3 and J usage is TRBJ2-4; D is tentatively TRBD1 or TRBD2 (5 bases each). The CDR3 sequence is 13 residues long. Between the trimmed V and J ends, which lost 6 bases and 3 bases, there was a span of 9 bases. CDR1 and CDR2 from the germline V gene are SGHNT and YENEEA. Here the CDR3 reads CASRGTDKNIQYF. The CDR3 region has the DNA TGTGCCAGCAGAGGGACGGACAAAAACATTCAGTACTTC.

This clone was observed a single time. An end of the junction differs from the germline gene, which may be a read error. The genes are TRBV19 and TRBJ1-4; 7 bases map to TRBD1. The CDR3 has 13 amino acids. Germline values: CDR1 LNHDA, CDR2 SQIVND (reference sequence). This chain's CDR3 is CATRAGNDRDSSF. DNA of the CDR3: TGTGCCACAAGAGCGGGGAATGATCGGGACAGTTCTTTT.